This passage covers 32 T cell receptor beta chains from one sample sequenced in a study of T cell responses to AZD1222 COVID-19 vaccine. The protocol was immunoSEQ multiplex PCR, while the TCRdb copy is restricted to in-frame clones and leaves out a portion. The data contain fewer than 100,000 clones, about 88% of them singletons. This material consisted of peripheral blood, taken on day 0 of AZD1222 vaccination. These receptors originate from an adult in good health.

The J gene is TRBJ1-2, the V gene TRBV19, with D perhaps TRBD1 (5 bases). The V end lost 1 base, the J end lost 7 bases, and 19 bases lay between the germline ends. The V gene's germline CDR1 is LNHDA and CDR2 SQIVND (reference sequence). This CDR3 spans 16 amino acids. CDR3 DNA sequence: TGTGCCAGTAGTATAGTAGGGACCTTGGGTTCTGGTGGCTACACCTTC. Encoded protein: CASSIVGTLGSGGYTF.

The chain uses TRBV28 and TRBJ2-2, with 9 bases fitting TRBD2. The length of the CDR3 is 14 residues. In germline, CDR1 is MDHEN, CDR2 SYDVKM. Trimming at V came to 5 bases and at J to 5 bases, leaving 3 bases not matched to a gene. CDR3: CASSAGGRTGELFF. CDR3 DNA sequence: TGTGCCAGCAGTGCGGGGGGGCGTACCGGGGAGCTGTTTTTT.

The chain is built from TRBV9 and TRBJ2-7; tentatively, D is TRBD2 (6 bases). The V and J ends lost 0 bases and 4 bases respectively, with 14 bases between them. The CDR3 length is 15 residues. Per the germline V gene, CDR1 is SGDLS and CDR2 is YYNGEE. This chain's CDR3 is CASSVGGGNVYEQYF. The CDR3 DNA follows: TGTGCCAGCAGCGTAGGTGGAGGGAATGTATACGAGCAGTACTTC.

DNA of the CDR3: TGCGCCAGCGCTCGGGTCGAGCAGTACTTC. It codes for CASARVEQYF. J is TRBJ2-7 and V is TRBV23-1; D remains ambiguous. TRBV23-1 is annotated as an ORF whose role is uncertain. This CDR3 comprises 10 residues. V dropped 8 bases and J dropped 6 bases, with 8 bases sitting between them.

The chain joins TRBV7-3 to TRBJ2-5, with D perhaps matching TRBD1 (5 bases). V was trimmed by 6 bases and J by 5 bases, leaving 13 bases between them. Germline CDR1 SGHTA, CDR2 FQGTGA. The CDR3 covers 13 residues. The CDR3 protein is CASSSDSRETQYF. In DNA, the CDR3 is TGTGCCAGCAGTTCAGACAGTAGGGAGACCCAGTACTTC.

The V gene is TRBV19, the J gene TRBJ1-1; a possible D gene is TRBD1 (5 bases). Trimming stripped 0 bases from V and 6 bases from J, with 8 bases between. The germline V gene encodes CDR1 LNHDA and CDR2 SQIVND (reference sequence). CDR3 length: 13 amino acids. CDR3 DNA sequence: TGTGCCAGTAGTATAGACGGGGCCGCTGAAGCTTTCTTT. The encoded protein is CASSIDGAAEAFF.

The V gene is TRBV7-2, the J gene TRBJ1-1, with TRBD1 matching over 7 bases. CDR3 length equals 15 residues. The J segment lost 4 bases and the V segment lost 3 bases, leaving 8 bases of the junction unmatched. CDR1 and CDR2 from the germline V gene are SGHTA and FQGNSA. The CDR3 DNA sequence: TGTGCCAGCAGCTTCCCGAGGGGGCATGGCACTGAAGCTTTCTTT. Protein product: CASSFPRGHGTEAFF.

V is TRBV7-2 and J is TRBJ1-5; 9 bases match TRBD1. CDR1 and CDR2 from the germline V gene are SGHTA and FQGNSA. The junction had 5 bases not matched to a gene; V was cut back by 6 bases and J by 2 bases. The CDR3 runs to 15 residues. The CDR3 DNA follows: TGTGCCAGCAGTTTTTGGACAGGGGGCAATCAGCCCCAGCATTTT. Protein product: CASSFWTGGNQPQHF.

The chain has TRBV5-1 and TRBJ2-3, with 7 bases matching TRBD2. With 7 bases clipped from V and 10 bases from J, the junction kept 9 bases outside the gene matches. The CDR3 runs to 12 residues. Per germline, CDR1 SGHRS and CDR2 YFSETQ. The CDR3 loop reads CASFETGGAQYF. In DNA, the CDR3 is TGCGCCAGCTTTGAGACGGGAGGAGCGCAGTATTTT.

The rearrangement uses TRBV12-3 or TRBV12-4 and TRBJ1-2, with a tentative D call TRBD1 (5 bases). CDR3 length: 12 amino acids. V lost 6 bases and J lost 6, with 11 bases in between. The CDR3 protein is CASRRQKHGYTF. CDR3 DNA sequence: TGTGCCAGCAGAAGACAGAAGCATGGCTACACCTTC.

The chain is built from TRBV29-1 and TRBJ1-2; 8 positions agree with TRBD1. The junction had 8 bases not matched to a gene; V was cut back by 7 bases and J by 4 bases. CDR1 is SQVTM, CDR2 ANQGSEA, per germline. The CDR3 is 13 amino acids. The DNA for the CDR3 is TGCAGCGCTGGACAGGGAGGCGGCTATGGCTACACCTTC. This codes for CSAGQGGGYGYTF.

This clone was detected only once. J is TRBJ2-3 and V is TRBV7-3; D not certain. The germline V gene encodes CDR1 SGHTA and CDR2 FQGTGA. The CDR3 is made up of 15 amino acids. Trimming removed 1 base from V and 1 base from J, with 9 bases in between. The CDR3 region has the DNA TGTGCCAGCAGCTTAAAGGGTTCTGGCACAGATACGCAGTATTTT. Its translation: CASSLKGSGTDTQYF.

The CDR3 here is CASSEQPGAGELFF. In DNA, the CDR3 is TGTGCCAGCAGTGAACAGCCGGGAGCCGGGGAGCTGTTTTTT. The rearrangement uses TRBV2 and TRBJ2-2, with D perhaps TRBD2 (6 bases). Germline values: CDR1 SNHLY, CDR2 FYNNEI. Between the trimmed V and J ends, which lost 2 bases and 6 bases, there was a span of 10 bases. The CDR3 extends over 14 amino acids.

V and J are TRBV5-1 and TRBJ1-2, with D unclear. The ends were cut back, 6 bases at V and 2 bases at J, with 11 bases in the middle. Germline V gives CDR1 SGHRS, CDR2 YFSETQ. This CDR3 region has 13 residues. CDR3: CASIQGNNYGYTF. CDR3 bases: TGCGCCAGCATACAAGGGAACAACTATGGCTACACCTTC. Supplemented by reference TRBV5-1 and TRBJ1-2, the full variable domain reads KAGVTQTPRYLIKTRGQQVTLSCSPISGHRSVSWYQQTPGQGLQFLFEYFSETQRNKGNFPGRFSGRQFSNSRSEMNVSTLELGDSALYLCASIQGNNYGYTFGSGTRLTVV.

The gene calls are TRBV7-2 and TRBJ2-5; D might be TRBD1 (5 bases). The V end lost 5 bases, the J end lost 5 bases, and 12 bases lay between the germline ends. The CDR3 has 13 amino acids. Germline lookup yields CDR1 SGHTA and CDR2 FQGNSA. CDR3 DNA sequence: TGTGCCAGCAGCGGGGCCGGTAAGGAGACCCAGTACTTC. Protein product: CASSGAGKETQYF.

The V gene is TRBV4-1, the J gene TRBJ1-6; D is unclear. The CDR3 runs to 16 residues. Germline V gives CDR1 MGHRA, CDR2 YSYEKL. Trimming pared 4 bases from V and 0 bases from J, leaving 10 bases between. The CDR3 region is CASSRGESSYNSPLHF. In DNA form, the CDR3 reads TGCGCCAGCAGCCGCGGGGAGTCCTCCTATAATTCACCCCTCCACTTT.

The rearrangement joins TRBV4-1 to TRBJ1-5; 8 positions agree with TRBD1. Germline CDR1 MGHRA, CDR2 YSYEKL. V trimming: 0 bases; J trimming: 5 bases; junction bases outside the gene matches: 3. The CDR3 totals 15 residues. The CDR3 reads CASSQDRQGYQPQHF. CDR3 DNA sequence: TGCGCCAGCAGCCAAGACCGACAGGGGTATCAGCCCCAGCATTTT.

The V gene is TRBV12-3 or TRBV12-4, the J gene TRBJ2-3, with D uncertain. Trimming took 6 bases from V and 0 from J, leaving 7 bases between them. The CDR3 has 13 residues. The CDR3 DNA reads as TGTGCCAGCAGAAAGTCTAGCACAGATACGCAGTATTTT. Its protein product is CASRKSSTDTQYF.

J is TRBJ2-6 and V is TRBV10-2, with D possibly being TRBD1 (5 bases). The CDR3 contains 15 residues. Germline V CDR1 and CDR2: WSHSY, SAAADI. Trimming took 5 bases from V and 0 from J, leaving 8 bases between them. CDR3 region: CASSPDSSGANVLTF. The CDR3 DNA is TGCGCCAGCAGTCCTGACAGCTCTGGGGCCAACGTCCTGACTTTC.

CDR3 in amino acids: CASSPGPRSLTEAFF. CDR3 in DNA: TGTGCCAGCAGCCCCGGGCCCCGGAGTCTCACTGAAGCTTTCTTT. The chain uses TRBV5-6 and TRBJ1-1, with no clear D. Germline values: CDR1 SGHDT, CDR2 YYEEEE. The CDR3 runs 15 residues. The ends were cut back, 4 bases at V and 4 bases at J, with 17 bases in the middle.

The chain employs TRBV6-5 and TRBJ2-7; D is unclear. Germline V CDR1 and CDR2: MNHEY, SVGAGI. CDR3 length equals 14 residues. The V gene lost 7 bases and the J gene lost 3 bases, with 16 bases spanning the gap. The CDR3, as DNA: TGTGCCAGCACGGCACAGCCGGTCCTCTACGAGCAGTACTTC. It translates to CASTAQPVLYEQYF.

The chain carries TRBV6-5 and TRBJ2-5; maybe TRBD1 (6 bases). The germline V gene has CDR1 MNHEY and CDR2 SVGAGI. The CDR3 is 12 residues long. The V end lost 6 bases, the J end lost 6 bases, and 11 bases lay between the germline ends. The CDR3 nucleotides are TGTGCCAGCAGGGACAGCCGGAAGACCCAGTACTTC. Translating gives CASRDSRKTQYF.

V and J are TRBV4-1 and TRBJ1-4; the match to TRBD1 covers 12 bases. This CDR3 spans 18 amino acids. J lost 8 bases, V lost 0 bases, and 10 bases had no gene match. Germline V gives CDR1 MGHRA, CDR2 YSYEKL. The CDR3 nucleotides are TGCGCCAGCAGCCAAGATCCCCCAACCGGGACAGGGGGCGAAAAACTGTTTTTT. Its protein product is CASSQDPPTGTGGEKLFF.

A single count supports this clone. This sequence joins TRBV24-1 and TRBJ2-1; 7 bases fit TRBD2. This CDR3 contains 15 residues. Germline lookup yields CDR1 KGHDR and CDR2 SFDVKD. The trim removed 4 bases at V and 2 bases at J, leaving 4 bases unmatched. The DNA of the CDR3 is TGTGCCACCAGTGACACGGGACTAACCTACAATGAGCAGTTCTTC. Translated: CATSDTGLTYNEQFF.

The V and J genes are TRBV18 and TRBJ2-1, with 8 bases that match TRBD2. CDR1 KGHSH and CDR2 LQKENI come from the germline V gene. V trimming: 6 bases; J trimming: 8 bases; junction bases outside the gene matches: 9. This CDR3 comprises 14 residues. CDR3 bases: TGTGCCAGCTCCCTTGGGCTAGCGGGCTATGAGCAGTTCTTC. It yields the protein CASSLGLAGYEQFF.

The chain joins TRBV4-3 to TRBJ1-5, with D perhaps matching TRBD1 (5 bases). With 0 bases removed from V and 0 bases from J, the gap between germline ends came to 15 bases. Germline loops: CDR1 LGHNA, CDR2 YSLEER. This CDR3 is 18 amino acids long. CDR3: CASSQEWGPGYSNQPQHF. Here the CDR3 DNA reads TGCGCCAGCAGCCAAGAGTGGGGCCCAGGTTATAGCAATCAGCCCCAGCATTTT.

The V gene is TRBV27, the J gene TRBJ1-5; D is ambiguous. V was trimmed by 6 bases and J by 3 bases, leaving 9 bases between them. The germline V gene encodes CDR1 MNHEY and CDR2 SMNVEV (reference sequence). The CDR3 contains 13 residues. Here the CDR3 reads CASSNKFNQPQHF. In nucleotides, the CDR3 is TGTGCCAGCAGCAATAAGTTCAATCAGCCCCAGCATTTT.

The chain has TRBV6-4 and TRBJ1-5; 8 bases agree with TRBD1. V lost 10 bases to trimming and J lost 3 bases; unmatched junction nucleotides: 5. Germline V lookup: CDR1 MRHNA, CDR2 SNTAGT. This CDR3 contains 13 residues. The CDR3 is CAIQGAFNQPQHF. The CDR3, as DNA: TGTGCCATTCAGGGGGCCTTCAATCAGCCCCAGCATTTT.

This chain uses TRBV6-2 or TRBV6-3 with TRBJ2-1; 9 nucleotides match TRBD2. Germline CDR1 MNHEY, CDR2 SVGEGT. The trim removed 4 bases at V and 3 bases at J, leaving 7 bases unmatched. This CDR3 contains 16 residues. The CDR3 loop reads CASSSPSGRIYNEQFF. The DNA for the CDR3 is TGTGCCAGCAGTTCACCCAGCGGGAGGATCTACAATGAGCAGTTCTTC.

The V and J genes are TRBV5-4 and TRBJ2-7; possible D gene TRBD1, 6 bases. The CDR3 extends over 17 amino acids. Germline V gene lookup returns CDR1 SGHNT and CDR2 YYREEE (reference sequence). The V and J ends lost 4 bases and 3 bases respectively, with 23 bases between them. The CDR3 region has the DNA TGTGCCAGCAGCCTCCTTAAACAGGGTGGGATTATCTACGAGCAGTACTTC. It is translated as CASSLLKQGGIIYEQYF.

The gene calls are TRBV7-8 and TRBJ1-1; D call uncertain. The CDR3 is made up of 13 amino acids. Trimming shortened V by 5 bases and J by 1 base, and 8 bases separated the two germline ends. The germline V gene has CDR1 SGHVS and CDR2 FQNEAQ. The CDR3 DNA sequence: TGTGCCAGCAGCCCCCAGAAGAACACTGAAGCTTTCTTT. Its translation is CASSPQKNTEAFF.

V is TRBV7-9 and J is TRBJ2-1, with D perhaps matching TRBD2 (5 bases). CDR1 is SEHNR and CDR2 is FQNEAQ in the germline V gene (reference sequence). This CDR3 is 13 amino acids long. V lost 5 bases and J lost 4, with 9 bases in between. CDR3 in DNA: TGTGCCAGCAGCCATGCGGGTTACAATGAGCAGTTCTTC. It yields the protein CASSHAGYNEQFF.